This T cell receptor (beta chain) was captured by sequencing in a study of beta chain features in type 1 diabetes. Regarding the study as a whole: Across all four CD4+ subsets, people with type 1 diabetes showed modestly shorter TCRB CDR3s.

This clone was detected a few times. What it binds is not known. Reverse transcribing all isolated RNA meant expressed TCRB transcripts were sequenced. Data came from immunoSEQ multiplex PCR; TCRdb stores just in-frame clones and leaves some out. Of about 160,000 clones in the sample, 6% to 9% were seen once. The CDR3 is 16 amino acids. Germline V gives CDR1 SNHLY, CDR2 FYNNEI. Trimming cost V 6 bases and J 5 bases; bases outside gene matches: 13. Source material: central memory CD4+ T cells from blood. The source is a young man with type 1 diabetes. This sequence joins TRBV2 and TRBJ2-5, with 9 bases identical to TRBD1. CDR3: CASRATGGVTGETQYF. The CDR3 DNA reads TGTGCCAGCAGGGCAACAGGGGGCGTTACAGGGGAGACCCAGTACTTC. Full variable domain (outside the CDR3, taken from reference TRBV2 and TRBJ2-5): EPEVTQTPSHQVTQMGQEVILRCVPISNHLYFYWYRQILGQKVEFLVSFYNNEISEKSEIFDDQFSVERPDGSNFTLKIRSTKLEDSAMYFCASRATGGVTGETQYFGPGTRLLVL.